Included here is one TCR beta chain sequence, with context. Germline-derived CDR1 and CDR2 are SQVTM and ANQGSEA. J gave up 4 bases and V 2 bases, and 6 bases lay outside the gene matches. The CDR3 sequence is 14 residues long. The data stem from a study of beta chain features in type 1 diabetes. Across the study: All samples combined gave over 100 million sorted cells for examination.

The whole isolated RNA underwent reverse transcription, so sequencing captured expressed TCRB transcripts. For naive, central memory and regulatory T cell samples, reads averaged around 3.6 million. The method was immunoSEQ multiplex PCR; TCRdb's version includes in-frame clones alone and lacks a portion of them. The sample holds 240,000 or so clones, around 68% seen once. Cell sorting via CD45RO/CCR7/CD25/CD127/CD95/CD27 was performed to obtain CD4+ naive, central memory, regulatory and stem cell-like memory cells. Sort purity for all populations was recorded as exceeding 98%. The TCR originated in a man in his thirties or forties in good health. The chain joins TRBV29-1 to TRBJ1-1, with TRBD1 identical over 8 bases. The material sequenced was naive CD4+ T cells from blood. In DNA, the CDR3 is TGCAGCGTTGAACTCGACAGGGGAGTCACTGAAGCTTTCTTT. Translating it yields CSVELDRGVTEAFF.